This T cell receptor beta chain originates from a study of cytomegalovirus exposure and HLA in healthy donors. Only one count was recorded for this clone. What it binds is not known. The PCR had 60 Vbeta and 13 Jbeta primers. Libraries were prepared by immunoSEQ multiplex PCR; TCRdb keeps only in-frame clonotypes and omits some of them. The sample has 90,000 to 120,000 clones, around three quarters seen once; the top ten hold about 4.3%. Germline loops: CDR1 LNHDA, CDR2 SQIVND (reference sequence). The CDR3 runs to 15 residues. The study's findings and limits: With DRB1 most and HLA-C fewest, TCR association rates differed between HLA loci in a later analysis. A later analysis linked a missense DCLRE1C variant to TCR beta V- and J-gene trimming.

V usage is TRBV19 and J usage is TRBJ2-5, with TRBD2 identical over 13 bases. Matching the DNA end better, TRBJ2-7 makes the J call doubtful. The sequenced sample consisted of PBMCs. The receptor was derived from a male donor in good health and CMV-seronegative. This CDR3 reads CASSKTSGRSYEQYF. The DNA for the CDR3 is TGTGCCAGTAGCAAGACTAGCGGGAGGTCCTACGAGCAGTACTTC.